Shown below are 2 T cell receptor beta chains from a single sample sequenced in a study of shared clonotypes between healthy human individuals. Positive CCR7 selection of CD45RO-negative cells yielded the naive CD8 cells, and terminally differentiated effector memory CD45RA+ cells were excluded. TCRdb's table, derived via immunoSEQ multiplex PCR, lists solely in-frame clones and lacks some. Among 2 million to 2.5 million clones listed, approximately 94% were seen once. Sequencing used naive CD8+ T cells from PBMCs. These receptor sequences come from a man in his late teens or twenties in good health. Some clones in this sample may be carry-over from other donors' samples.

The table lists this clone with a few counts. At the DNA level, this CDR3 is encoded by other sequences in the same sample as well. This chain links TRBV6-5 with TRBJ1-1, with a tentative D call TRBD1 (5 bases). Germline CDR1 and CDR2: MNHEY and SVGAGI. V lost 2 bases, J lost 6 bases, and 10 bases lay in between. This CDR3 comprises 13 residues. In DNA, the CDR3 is TGTGCCAGCAGTTACAGTGAGGGACCTGAAGCTTTCTTT. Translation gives CASSYSEGPEAFF.

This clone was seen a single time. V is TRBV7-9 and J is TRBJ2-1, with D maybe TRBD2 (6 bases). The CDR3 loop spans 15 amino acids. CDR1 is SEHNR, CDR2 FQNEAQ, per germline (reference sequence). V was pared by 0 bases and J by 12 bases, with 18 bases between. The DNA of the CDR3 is TGTGCCAGCAGCTTAGCGCTTGAGGAGGGACTTGGGCAGTTCTTC. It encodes CASSLALEEGLGQFF. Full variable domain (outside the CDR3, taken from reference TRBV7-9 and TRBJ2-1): DTGVSQNPRHKITKRGQNVTFRCDPISEHNRLYWYRQTLGQGPEFLTYFQNEAQLEKSRLLSDRFSAERPKGSFSTLEIQRTEQGDSAMYLCASSLALEEGLGQFFGPGTRLTVL.